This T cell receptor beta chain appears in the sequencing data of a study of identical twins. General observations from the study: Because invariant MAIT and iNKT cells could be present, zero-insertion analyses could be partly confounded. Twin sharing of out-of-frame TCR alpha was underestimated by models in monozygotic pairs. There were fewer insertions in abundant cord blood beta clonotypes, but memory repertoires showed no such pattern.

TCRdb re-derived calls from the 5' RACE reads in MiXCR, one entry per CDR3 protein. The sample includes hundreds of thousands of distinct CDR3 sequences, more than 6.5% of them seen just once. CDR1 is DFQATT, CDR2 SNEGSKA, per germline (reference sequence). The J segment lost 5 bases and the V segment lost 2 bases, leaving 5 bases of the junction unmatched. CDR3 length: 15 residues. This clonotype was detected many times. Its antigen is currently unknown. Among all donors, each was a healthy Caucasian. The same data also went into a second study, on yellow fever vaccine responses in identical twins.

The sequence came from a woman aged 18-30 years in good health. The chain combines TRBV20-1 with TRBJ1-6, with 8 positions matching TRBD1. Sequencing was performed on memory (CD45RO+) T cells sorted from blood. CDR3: CSARSSTGDNSPLHF. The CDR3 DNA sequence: TGCAGTGCTAGATCGTCGACAGGGGATAATTCACCCCTCCACTTT.